The 22 T cell receptor beta chains listed next were all sequenced from one sample in a study of control samples from healthy donors and cancer patients. Libraries were prepared by immunoSEQ multiplex PCR; TCRdb keeps only in-frame clonotypes and omits some of them. The sample carries some 130,000 clones, about 92% recorded once. Sequenced material: PBMCs. These receptors were collected from a man aged 45-65 years with head and neck cancer.

J is TRBJ1-2 and V is TRBV5-4; D is ambiguous. With 0 bases removed from V and 7 bases from J, the gap between germline ends came to 7 bases. This CDR3 comprises 12 residues. Per germline, CDR1 SGHNT and CDR2 YYREEE (reference sequence). In DNA, the CDR3 is TGTGCCAGCAGCTTGGACCGACGTGGCTACACCTTC. Translating gives CASSLDRRGYTF.

This chain joins TRBV5-1 and TRBJ1-4; D unclear. The length of the CDR3 is 14 residues. V lost 1 base and J lost 3, with 7 bases in between. Germline loops: CDR1 SGHRS, CDR2 YFSETQ. The CDR3, as DNA: TGCGCCAGCAGCTTGAGCACCCCTAATGAAAAACTGTTTTTT. Translating it yields CASSLSTPNEKLFF.

The CDR3 sequence is CASSSTGGSSPLHF. The CDR3 region has the DNA TGTGCCAGCAGCTCGACAGGGGGCTCCTCACCCCTCCACTTT. V gene TRBV5-6 combines with J gene TRBJ1-6, with TRBD1 matching 10 bases. Per the germline V gene, CDR1 is SGHDT and CDR2 is YYEEEE. The CDR3 loop spans 14 amino acids. V was clipped by 3 bases and J by 10 bases; unmatched bases: 4.

The CDR3 here is CSVKRNTEAFF. In DNA form, the CDR3 reads TGCAGTGTAAAAAGGAACACTGAAGCTTTCTTT. This rearrangement joins TRBV20-1 to TRBJ1-1; unclear D gene. CDR3 size: 11 residues. V lost 7 bases to trimming and J lost 1 base, with 7 bases between them. Per germline, CDR1 DFQATT and CDR2 SNEGSKA (reference sequence).

This chain uses TRBV19 with TRBJ2-1; D unclear. Germline CDR1 is LNHDA and CDR2 is SQIVND (reference sequence). CDR3 length equals 13 residues. V was trimmed by 4 bases and J by 4 bases, leaving 8 bases between them. The CDR3 region is CASSTERYNEQFF. DNA for the CDR3: TGTGCCAGTAGTACAGAGAGGTACAATGAGCAGTTCTTC.

This chain connects TRBV7-2 to TRBJ2-7; unclear D gene. V was pared by 3 bases and J by 0 bases, with 9 bases between. From germline, CDR1 is SGHTA and CDR2 FQGNSA. The CDR3 sequence is 14 residues long. The CDR3 reads CASSLGLRSYEQYF. CDR3 in DNA: TGTGCCAGCAGCTTGGGTCTTCGCTCCTACGAGCAGTACTTC.

This rearrangement joins TRBV6-6 to TRBJ1-2; tentatively, D is TRBD1 (5 bases). The germline V gene encodes CDR1 MNHNY and CDR2 SVGAGI (reference sequence). The V and J ends lost 0 bases and 10 bases respectively, with 9 bases between them. The CDR3 is 12 amino acids. CDR3 bases: TGTGCCAGCAGTTACTCGGGGCAGCACTACACCTTC. It translates to CASSYSGQHYTF.

This chain joins TRBV24-1 and TRBJ1-2; D gene uncertain. Trimming took off 3 bases at V and 2 bases at J, with 3 bases between the two ends. CDR1 KGHDR and CDR2 SFDVKD come from the germline V gene. The length of the CDR3 is 12 residues. The CDR3 loop is CATSDENYGYTF. CDR3 nucleotide sequence: TGTGCCACCAGTGATGAAAACTATGGCTACACCTTC.

The gene calls are TRBV4-2 and TRBJ2-1, with 8 bases identical to TRBD2. In germline, CDR1 is LGHNA, CDR2 YNFKEQ. The V segment lost 5 bases and the J segment 3 bases; nucleotides outside the gene matches: 9. The CDR3 is made up of 16 amino acids. Here the CDR3 DNA reads TGTGCCAGCAGCTCACACGCGGCGGGGGGCTACAATGAGCAGTTCTTC. This sequence encodes CASSSHAAGGYNEQFF.

This sequence joins TRBV7-2 and TRBJ1-2; D is unresolved. Trimming removed 2 bases from V and 1 base from J, with 11 bases in between. Germline V CDR1 and CDR2: SGHTA, FQGNSA. The CDR3 extends over 15 amino acids. In DNA form, the CDR3 reads TGTGCCAGCAGCTTATCCCCCAGGAGTAACTATGGCTACACCTTC. It codes for CASSLSPRSNYGYTF.

The chain recombines TRBV29-1 with TRBJ1-2; TRBD1 is a possible D gene (5 bases). There are 12 residues in the CDR3. V was pared by 5 bases and J by 4 bases, with 11 bases between. CDR1 and CDR2 (germline): SQVTM, ANQGSEA. This CDR3 reads CSVTGTVYGYTF. In DNA form, the CDR3 reads TGCAGCGTTACCGGGACCGTCTATGGCTACACCTTC.

V is TRBV3-1 (or the pseudogene TRBV3-2) and J is TRBJ1-1, with 9 bases identical to TRBD1. There are 14 residues in the CDR3. Trimming at V came to 3 bases and at J to 4 bases, leaving 3 bases not matched to a gene. CDR1 and CDR2 from the germline V gene are LGHDT and YNNKEL (reference sequence). The CDR3 nucleotides read TGTGCCAGCAGCCAGGGACAGGGTCTCACTGAAGCTTTCTTT. It yields the protein CASSQGQGLTEAFF.

This clone was picked up one time. The rearrangement links TRBV27 to TRBJ1-2, with 8 bases identical to TRBD1. Trimming removed 3 bases from V and 2 bases from J; junction bases left unmatched: 2. This CDR3 has 14 amino acids. From germline, CDR1 is MNHEY and CDR2 SMNVEV (reference sequence). CDR3 sequence reads: CASSFRQGNYGYTF. The DNA of the CDR3 is TGTGCCAGCAGTTTTCGACAGGGGAACTATGGCTACACCTTC.

The chain carries TRBV6-1 and TRBJ2-3; TRBD2 is a possible D gene (6 bases). The V end lost 3 bases, the J end lost 0 bases, and 10 bases lay between the germline ends. Looked up from germline, CDR1 is MNHNS and CDR2 is SASEGT. CDR3 length: 15 amino acids. The DNA of the CDR3 is TGTGCCAGCAGTGATATCGGGGGAAGCACAGATACGCAGTATTTT. The encoded protein is CASSDIGGSTDTQYF.

The V call is TRBV5-1, the J call TRBJ2-3; D gene unclear. The V and J ends lost 0 bases and 2 bases respectively, with 10 bases between them. Germline lookup yields CDR1 SGHRS and CDR2 YFSETQ. There are 15 residues in the CDR3. This CDR3 reads CASSLEGRNTDTQYF. The DNA for the CDR3 is TGCGCCAGCAGCTTGGAAGGTAGAAACACAGATACGCAGTATTTT.

This chain joins TRBV7-3 and TRBJ2-7; D may be TRBD2 (6 bases). This CDR3 has 14 residues. V gave up 0 bases and J gave up 3 bases, with 9 bases separating them. The germline gives CDR1 SGHTA, CDR2 FQGTGA. The CDR3 bases are TGTGCCAGCAGCTTAACGGGGGGTCTCTACGAGCAGTACTTC. Amino acid sequence: CASSLTGGLYEQYF.

J is TRBJ2-2 and V is TRBV19, with D tentatively TRBD1 (6 bases). Trimming took 3 bases from V and 4 from J, leaving 15 bases between them. This CDR3 comprises 16 residues. CDR1 is LNHDA, CDR2 SQIVND, per germline (reference sequence). Here the CDR3 DNA reads TGTGCCAGTAGTATTCTGGCAGGGGTGATCACCGGGGAGCTGTTTTTT. It specifies CASSILAGVITGELFF.

The V call is TRBV18, the J call TRBJ2-7, with D perhaps assigned TRBD1 or TRBD2 (5 bases each). CDR3 size: 13 residues. V lost 2 bases and J lost 6, with 11 bases in between. The V gene's germline CDR1 is KGHSH and CDR2 LQKENI. The CDR3 spells CASSPSGTSEQYF. CDR3 coding DNA: TGTGCCAGCTCACCATCTGGGACCTCCGAGCAGTACTTC.

This clone was found a few times. The rearrangement joins TRBV6-6 to TRBJ2-7; D possibly corresponds to TRBD1 (5 bases). Trimming took 0 bases from V and 4 from J, leaving 10 bases between them. The CDR3 is 14 residues long. From germline, CDR1 is MNHNY and CDR2 SVGAGI (reference sequence). CDR3 in DNA: TGTGCCAGCAGTTACTCGGACACAGCGTACGAGCAGTACTTC. Its protein product is CASSYSDTAYEQYF.

The chain uses TRBV19 and TRBJ1-2; D is unresolved. Per germline, CDR1 LNHDA and CDR2 SQIVND (reference sequence). This CDR3 has 12 amino acids. V dropped 6 bases and J dropped 3 bases, with 8 bases sitting between them. CDR3 sequence: CASSDGYYGYTF. The CDR3 nucleotides read TGTGCCAGTAGCGACGGCTACTATGGCTACACCTTC. The whole variable domain, remainder taken from reference TRBV19 and TRBJ1-2, is DGGITQSPKYLFRKEGQNVTLSCEQNLNHDAMYWYRQDPGQGLRLIYYSQIVNDFQKGDIAEGYSVSREKKESFPLTVTSAQKNPTAFYLCASSDGYYGYTFGSGTRLTVV.

In DNA, the CDR3 is TGCGCCAGCAGCGCGACTAGCGGGGGAAAAAACATTCAGTACTTC. As protein: CASSATSGGKNIQYF. This chain uses TRBV5-1 with TRBJ2-4; TRBD2 matches 12 bases. The CDR3 is 15 residues long. The V gene's germline CDR1 is SGHRS and CDR2 YFSETQ. V shed 4 bases, J shed 4 bases, and the junction held 3 bases outside the gene matches.

The V and J genes are TRBV12-1 and TRBJ1-4. TRBV12-1 is reported as a pseudogene. This CDR3 comprises 16 residues. CDR3: CASSSGRLPTNEKLFF. The CDR3 bases are TGTGCCAGCAGCTCGGGACGCTTACCAACTAATGAAAAACTGTTTTTT.